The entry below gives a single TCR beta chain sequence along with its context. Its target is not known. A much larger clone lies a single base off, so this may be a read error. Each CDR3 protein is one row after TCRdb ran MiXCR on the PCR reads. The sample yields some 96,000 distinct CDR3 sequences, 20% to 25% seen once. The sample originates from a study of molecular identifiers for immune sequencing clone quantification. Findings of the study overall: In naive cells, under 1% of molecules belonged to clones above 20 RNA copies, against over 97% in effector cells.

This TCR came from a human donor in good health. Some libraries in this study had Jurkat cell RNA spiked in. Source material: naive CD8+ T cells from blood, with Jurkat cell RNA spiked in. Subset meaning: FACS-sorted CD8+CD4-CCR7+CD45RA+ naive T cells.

This CDR3 reads CASSLPGHYPGANVLTF. CDR3 in DNA: TGTGCCAGCAGTTTGCCGGGCCACTACCCTGGGGCCAACGTCCTGACTTTC. V gene TRBV28 combines with J gene TRBJ2-6; D unclear. With 3 bases removed from V and 2 bases from J, the gap between germline ends came to 14 bases. The germline V gene has CDR1 MDHEN and CDR2 SYDVKM. This CDR3 is 17 amino acids long.